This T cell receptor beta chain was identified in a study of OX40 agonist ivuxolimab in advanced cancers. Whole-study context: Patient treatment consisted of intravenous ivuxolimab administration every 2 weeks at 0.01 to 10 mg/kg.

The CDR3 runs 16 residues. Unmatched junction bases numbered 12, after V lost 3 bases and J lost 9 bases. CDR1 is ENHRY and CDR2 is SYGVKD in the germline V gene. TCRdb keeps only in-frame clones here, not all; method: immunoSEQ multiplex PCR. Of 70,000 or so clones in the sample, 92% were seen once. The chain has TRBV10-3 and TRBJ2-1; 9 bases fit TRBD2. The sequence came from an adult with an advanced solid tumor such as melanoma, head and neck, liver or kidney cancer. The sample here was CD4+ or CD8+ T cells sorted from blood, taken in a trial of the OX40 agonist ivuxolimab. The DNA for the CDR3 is TGTGCCATCAGTGACCCGCCGGGCGGGGGGGCTGGTGAGCAGTTCTTC. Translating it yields CAISDPPGGGAGEQFF.